The 19 T cell receptor beta chains in this list originate from one sample, sequenced in a study of CD8+ T cells in alopecia areata. It was cDNA, reverse transcribed from extracted RNA, that served as the sequencing template. Profiled with immunoSEQ multiplex PCR; TCRdb holds only in-frame clones, not every one. The sample has some 150,000 clones; under 60% are singletons. Source: CD8+ T cells sorted from blood, taken at week 0. These receptors were obtained from a human donor with alopecia areata.

The chain is built from TRBV9 and TRBJ1-1, with no clear D. CDR3 length: 13 amino acids. The V end lost 0 bases, the J end lost 3 bases, and 6 bases lay between the germline ends. Germline CDR1 SGDLS, CDR2 YYNGEE. In DNA form, the CDR3 reads TGTGCCAGCAGCGTAGCCGCGGACACTGAAGCTTTCTTT. Translated, it gives CASSVAADTEAFF.

This clone was recorded a few times. The CDR3 loop is CASSPYTGDLGYGYTF. CDR3 nucleotide sequence: TGTGCCAGCAGTCCGTACACAGGGGACTTGGGGTATGGCTACACCTTC. The chain couples TRBV27 to TRBJ1-2; 7 positions match TRBD1. Germline-derived CDR1 and CDR2 are MNHEY and SMNVEV (reference sequence). The V segment lost 5 bases and the J segment 5 bases; nucleotides outside the gene matches: 14. CDR3 length: 16 amino acids.

The genes are TRBV7-9 and TRBJ2-7; TRBD2 agrees at 11 bases. Germline loops: CDR1 SEHNR, CDR2 FQNEAQ (reference sequence). V shed 4 bases, J shed 0 bases, and the junction held 2 bases outside the gene matches. The CDR3 extends over 15 amino acids. The CDR3 DNA reads as TGTGCCAGCAGCTCGACTAGCGGGGTCTCCTACGAGCAGTACTTC. It specifies CASSSTSGVSYEQYF.

The chain's CDR3 is CSVEPMGSNYGYTF. In nucleotides, the CDR3 is TGCAGCGTTGAACCCATGGGGTCTAACTATGGCTACACCTTC. This chain uses TRBV29-1 with TRBJ1-2; D gene unclear. This CDR3 is built from 14 residues. Trimming pared 2 bases from V and 0 bases from J, leaving 10 bases between. Per the germline V gene, CDR1 is SQVTM and CDR2 is ANQGSEA.

The gene calls are TRBV29-1 and TRBJ1-2; TRBD1 agrees at 8 bases. The CDR3 consists of 12 residues. The V segment lost 7 bases and the J segment 3 bases; nucleotides outside the gene matches: 4. Per germline, CDR1 SQVTM and CDR2 ANQGSEA. As DNA, the CDR3 is TGCAGCGCGGGACAGGCGGACTATGGCTACACCTTC. Its translation is CSAGQADYGYTF. Together with reference TRBV29-1 and TRBJ1-2, the CDR3 gives the full variable domain: SAVISQKPSRDICQRGTSLTIQCQVDSQVTMMFWYRQQPGQSLTLIATANQGSEATYESGFVIDKFPISRPNLTFSTLTVSNMSPEDSSIYLCSAGQADYGYTFGSGTRLTVV.

The CDR3 here is CATSRALNQPQHF. DNA for the CDR3: TGTGCCACCAGCAGAGCCCTTAATCAGCCCCAGCATTTT. The V gene is TRBV15, the J gene TRBJ1-5; no reliable D call. Germline V gene data show CDR1 as LNHNV and CDR2 as YYDKDF (reference sequence). The CDR3 length is 13 residues. Trimming took off 1 base at V and 4 bases at J, with 5 bases between the two ends.

This clone showed up just a few times. Relative to the germline gene, one junction end is altered; a read error may explain this. The CDR3 DNA sequence: TGCAGCGTGGAAGCGACTAGCGGGGGGGCCGGTACCTACGAGCAGTACTTC. This sequence encodes CSVEATSGGAGTYEQYF. The chain uses TRBV29-1 and TRBJ2-7; TRBD2 aligns across 14 bases. CDR3 size: 17 residues. Per the germline V gene, CDR1 is SQVTM and CDR2 is ANQGSEA.

This chain links TRBV19 with TRBJ2-1; 7 bases agree with TRBD2. The CDR3 is 13 residues long. Germline-derived CDR1 and CDR2 are LNHDA and SQIVND (reference sequence). J gave up 4 bases and V 5 bases, and 2 bases lay outside the gene matches. The CDR3 loop reads CASSRAGYNEQFF. The CDR3 DNA is TGTGCCAGTAGTCGAGCGGGGTACAATGAGCAGTTCTTC.

The chain uses TRBV27 and TRBJ1-1; D is perhaps TRBD1 (6 bases). This CDR3 is 13 amino acids long. V dropped 2 bases and J dropped 6 bases, with 10 bases sitting between them. CDR1 is MNHEY, CDR2 SMNVEV, per germline (reference sequence). The CDR3 DNA follows: TGTGCCAGCAGTTTAAGGGGGAGGCCTGAAGCTTTCTTT. Amino acid sequence: CASSLRGRPEAFF.

This clone was recorded a few times. The chain has TRBV4-3 and TRBJ2-1; D may correspond to TRBD1 or TRBD2 (5 bases each). The CDR3 runs to 15 residues. V was trimmed by 0 bases and J by 8 bases, leaving 14 bases between them. The germline V gene encodes CDR1 LGHNA and CDR2 YSLEER. This chain's CDR3 is CASSQDYRRGDEQFF. The CDR3 nucleotides are TGCGCCAGCAGCCAAGACTATCGGAGAGGGGATGAGCAGTTCTTC.

This chain links TRBV6-5 with TRBJ1-1; D is unresolved. V lost 5 bases to trimming and J lost 2 bases, with 15 bases between them. Germline values: CDR1 MNHEY, CDR2 SVGAGI. The CDR3 has 15 residues. CDR3 sequence reads: CASSPPGQINTEAFF. The CDR3 DNA reads TGTGCCAGCAGTCCTCCCGGGCAGATAAACACTGAAGCTTTCTTT.

The V and J genes are TRBV6-5 and TRBJ2-1; no reliable D call. Trimming cost V 2 bases and J 7 bases, with 9 bases left between them. The CDR3 consists of 13 residues. The germline V gene has CDR1 MNHEY and CDR2 SVGAGI. The CDR3, as DNA: TGTGCCAGCAGTTACGGCCCGAAAAATGAGCAGTTCTTC. It encodes CASSYGPKNEQFF.

The chain recombines TRBV30 with TRBJ1-1; D call uncertain. Germline V CDR1 and CDR2: GTSNPN, SVGIG (reference sequence). V was clipped by 3 bases and J by 0 bases, with 8 bases between them. The CDR3 is 13 amino acids. CDR3 protein: CAWSLNMNTEAFF. As DNA, the CDR3 is TGTGCCTGGAGCCTTAATATGAACACTGAAGCTTTCTTT.

This rearrangement joins TRBV7-3 to TRBJ2-7; D possibly corresponds to TRBD2 (5 bases). The CDR3 consists of 13 residues. Germline lookup yields CDR1 SGHTA and CDR2 FQGTGA. V was pared by 2 bases and J by 4 bases, with 9 bases between. CDR3 sequence reads: CASSLGSEYEQYF. For the CDR3, the DNA is TGTGCCAGCAGCTTAGGGAGCGAGTACGAGCAGTACTTC.

There are a few counts of this clone. The CDR3 protein is CASSEVDRAQETQYF. The CDR3 DNA reads TGTGCCAGCAGTGAAGTTGACAGGGCACAAGAGACCCAGTACTTC. V is TRBV6-1 and J is TRBJ2-5, with 7 bases aligning to TRBD1. V shed 1 base and J 2 bases; nucleotides not matched to a gene: 4. Germline-derived CDR1 and CDR2 are MNHNS and SASEGT. This CDR3 comprises 15 residues.

The V gene is TRBV7-3, the J gene TRBJ2-1, with D perhaps assigned TRBD1 or TRBD2 (5 bases each). The V gene's germline CDR1 is SGHTA and CDR2 FQGTGA. The CDR3 loop spans 16 amino acids. The V gene lost 0 bases and the J gene lost 5 bases, with 14 bases spanning the gap. The DNA for the CDR3 is TGTGCCAGCAGCTTAACACGGGGCGGCAGAGACAATGAGCAGTTCTTC. Translation: CASSLTRGGRDNEQFF.

The CDR3 loop is CASSEQSDTQYF. The CDR3 bases are TGTGCCAGCAGTGAACAGTCAGATACGCAGTATTTT. The chain employs TRBV25-1 and TRBJ2-3; unclear D gene. The germline CDR1 and CDR2 sequences are MGHDK and SYGVNS. The CDR3 has 12 residues. Trimming removed 2 bases at V and 4 bases at J, with 4 bases between. Full variable domain (outside the CDR3, taken from reference TRBV25-1 and TRBJ2-3): EADIYQTPRYLVIGTGKKITLECSQTMGHDKMYWYQQDPGMELHLIHYSYGVNSTEKGDLSSESTVSRIRTEHFPLTLESARPSHTSQYLCASSEQSDTQYFGPGTRLTVL.

The chain employs TRBV30 and TRBJ1-1, with D uncertain. The V and J ends lost 5 bases and 0 bases respectively, with 13 bases between them. Germline CDR1 is GTSNPN and CDR2 is SVGIG (reference sequence). This CDR3 has 14 residues. The CDR3 region is CAWSVTVMNTEAFF. DNA of the CDR3: TGTGCCTGGTCTGTAACAGTTATGAACACTGAAGCTTTCTTT.

The genes are TRBV30 and TRBJ2-1; 7 bases agree with TRBD2. This CDR3 has 13 amino acids. Germline CDR1 GTSNPN, CDR2 SVGIG (reference sequence). V lost 5 bases and J lost 10; bases outside the gene matches: 11. As DNA, the CDR3 is TGTGCCTGGTGTCGAGCCTTGGGGGGGGAGCAGTTCTTC. Amino acid sequence: CAWCRALGGEQFF.